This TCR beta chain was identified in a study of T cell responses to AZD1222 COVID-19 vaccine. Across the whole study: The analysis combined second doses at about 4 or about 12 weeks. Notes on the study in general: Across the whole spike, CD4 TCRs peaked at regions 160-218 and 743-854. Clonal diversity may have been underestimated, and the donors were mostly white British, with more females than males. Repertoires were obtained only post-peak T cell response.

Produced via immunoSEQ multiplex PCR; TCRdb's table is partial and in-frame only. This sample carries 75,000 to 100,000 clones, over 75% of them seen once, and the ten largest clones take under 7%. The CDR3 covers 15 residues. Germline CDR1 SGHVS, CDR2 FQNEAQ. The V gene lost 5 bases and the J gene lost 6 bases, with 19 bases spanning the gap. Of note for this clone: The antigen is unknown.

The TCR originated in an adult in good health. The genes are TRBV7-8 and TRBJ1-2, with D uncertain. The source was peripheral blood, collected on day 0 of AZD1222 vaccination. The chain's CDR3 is CASSLARKGVNGYTF. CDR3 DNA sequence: TGTGCCAGCAGCCTCGCCCGTAAAGGAGTAAATGGCTACACCTTC.